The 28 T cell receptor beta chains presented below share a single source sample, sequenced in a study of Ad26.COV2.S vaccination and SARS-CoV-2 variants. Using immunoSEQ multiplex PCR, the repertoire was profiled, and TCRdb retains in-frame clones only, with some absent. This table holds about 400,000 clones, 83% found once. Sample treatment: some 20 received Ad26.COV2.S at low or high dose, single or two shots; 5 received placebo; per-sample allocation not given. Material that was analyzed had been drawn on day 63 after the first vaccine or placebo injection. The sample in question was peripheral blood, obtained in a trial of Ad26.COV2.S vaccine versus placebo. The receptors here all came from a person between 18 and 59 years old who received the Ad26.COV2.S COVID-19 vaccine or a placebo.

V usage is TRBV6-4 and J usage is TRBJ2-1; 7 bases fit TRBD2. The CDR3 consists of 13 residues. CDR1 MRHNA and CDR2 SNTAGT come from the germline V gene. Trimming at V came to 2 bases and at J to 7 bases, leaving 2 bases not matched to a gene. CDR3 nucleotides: TGTGCCAGCAGTGACGGGGGGGTGAATGAGCAGTTCTTC. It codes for CASSDGGVNEQFF.

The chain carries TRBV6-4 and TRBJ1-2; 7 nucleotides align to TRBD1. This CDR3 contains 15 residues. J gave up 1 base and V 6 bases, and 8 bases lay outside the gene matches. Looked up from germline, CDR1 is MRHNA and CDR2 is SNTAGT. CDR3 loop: CASSESGGLNYGYTF. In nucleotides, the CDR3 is TGTGCCAGCAGCGAATCAGGGGGTCTTAACTATGGCTACACCTTC.

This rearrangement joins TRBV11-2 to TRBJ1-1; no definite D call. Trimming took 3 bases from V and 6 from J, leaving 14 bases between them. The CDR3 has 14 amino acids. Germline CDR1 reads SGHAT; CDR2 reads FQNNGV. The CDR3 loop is CASSFAPTGAEAFF. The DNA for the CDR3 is TGTGCCAGCAGCTTTGCCCCCACGGGAGCTGAAGCTTTCTTT.

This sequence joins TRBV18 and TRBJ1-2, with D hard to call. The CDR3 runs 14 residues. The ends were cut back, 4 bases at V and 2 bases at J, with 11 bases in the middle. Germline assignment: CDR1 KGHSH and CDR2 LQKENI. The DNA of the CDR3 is TGTGCCAGCTCACTTGAGAACCTAAACTATGGCTACACCTTC. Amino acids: CASSLENLNYGYTF.

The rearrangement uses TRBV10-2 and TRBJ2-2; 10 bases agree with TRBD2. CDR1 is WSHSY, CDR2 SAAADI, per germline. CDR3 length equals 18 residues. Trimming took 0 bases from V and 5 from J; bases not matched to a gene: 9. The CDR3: CASSESQRLAGETGELFF. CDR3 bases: TGCGCCAGCAGTGAGTCGCAAAGGCTAGCGGGAGAGACCGGGGAGCTGTTTTTT.

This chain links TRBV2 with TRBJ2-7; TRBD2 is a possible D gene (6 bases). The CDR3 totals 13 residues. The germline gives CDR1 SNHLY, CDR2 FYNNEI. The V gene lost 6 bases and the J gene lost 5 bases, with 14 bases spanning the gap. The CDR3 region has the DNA TGTGCCAGCAGCTTTCGTGGAGGGGACGAGCAGTACTTC. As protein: CASSFRGGDEQYF. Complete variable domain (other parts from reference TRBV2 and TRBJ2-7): EPEVTQTPSHQVTQMGQEVILRCVPISNHLYFYWYRQILGQKVEFLVSFYNNEISEKSEIFDDQFSVERPDGSNFTLKIRSTKLEDSAMYFCASSFRGGDEQYFGPGTRLTVT.

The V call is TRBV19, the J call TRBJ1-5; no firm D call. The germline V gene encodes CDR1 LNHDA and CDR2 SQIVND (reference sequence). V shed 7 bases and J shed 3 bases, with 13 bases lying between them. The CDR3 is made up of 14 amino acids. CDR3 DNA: TGTGCCAGTACGATCCCTAAGTACAATCAGCCCCAGCATTTT. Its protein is CASTIPKYNQPQHF.

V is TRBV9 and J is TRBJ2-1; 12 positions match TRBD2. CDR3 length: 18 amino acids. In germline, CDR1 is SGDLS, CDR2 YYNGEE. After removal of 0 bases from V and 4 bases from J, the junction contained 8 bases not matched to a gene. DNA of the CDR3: TGTGCCAGCAGCGTAGCGACTCTAGCGGGAGGGGTTTACAATGAGCAGTTCTTC. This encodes CASSVATLAGGVYNEQFF.

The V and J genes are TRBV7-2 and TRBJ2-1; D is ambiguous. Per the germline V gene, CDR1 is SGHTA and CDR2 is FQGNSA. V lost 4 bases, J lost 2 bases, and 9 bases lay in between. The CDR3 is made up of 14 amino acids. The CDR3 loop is CASSSAAAYNEQFF. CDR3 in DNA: TGTGCCAGCAGCTCCGCGGCCGCCTACAATGAGCAGTTCTTC.

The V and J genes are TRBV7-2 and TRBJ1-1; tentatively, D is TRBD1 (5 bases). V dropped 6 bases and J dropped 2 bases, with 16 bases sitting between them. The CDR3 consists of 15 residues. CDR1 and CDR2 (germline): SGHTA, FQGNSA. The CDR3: CASSLPGTFNTEAFF. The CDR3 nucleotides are TGTGCCAGCAGTCTACCCGGGACCTTTAACACTGAAGCTTTCTTT.

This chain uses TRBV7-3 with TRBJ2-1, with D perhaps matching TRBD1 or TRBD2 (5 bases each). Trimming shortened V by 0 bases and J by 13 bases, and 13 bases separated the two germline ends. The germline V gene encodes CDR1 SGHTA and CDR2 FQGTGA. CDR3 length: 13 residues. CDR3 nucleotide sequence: TGTGCCAGCAGCTTAACCGGGACCACCCGACAGTTCTTC. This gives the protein CASSLTGTTRQFF.

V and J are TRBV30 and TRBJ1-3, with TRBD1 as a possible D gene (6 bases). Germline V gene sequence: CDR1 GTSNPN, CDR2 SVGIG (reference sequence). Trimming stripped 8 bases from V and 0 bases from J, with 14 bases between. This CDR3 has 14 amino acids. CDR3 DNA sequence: TGTGCCGGGGGGACACTGTTCTCTGGAAACACCATATATTTT. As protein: CAGGTLFSGNTIYF.

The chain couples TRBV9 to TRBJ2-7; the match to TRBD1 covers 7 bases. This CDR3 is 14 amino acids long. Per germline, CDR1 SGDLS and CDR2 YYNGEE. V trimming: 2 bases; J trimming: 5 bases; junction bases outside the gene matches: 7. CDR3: CASSVGRGFDEQYF. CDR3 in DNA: TGTGCCAGCAGCGTTGGCAGGGGGTTCGACGAGCAGTACTTC.

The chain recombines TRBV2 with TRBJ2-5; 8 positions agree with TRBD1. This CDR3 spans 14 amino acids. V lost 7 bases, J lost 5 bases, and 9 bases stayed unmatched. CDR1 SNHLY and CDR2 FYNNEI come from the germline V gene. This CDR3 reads CASTTQGARETQYF. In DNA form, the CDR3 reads TGTGCCAGCACTACTCAGGGGGCGAGGGAGACCCAGTACTTC.

This CDR3 is CASSLEGARRTEAFF. CDR3 in DNA: TGCGCCAGCAGCTTAGAGGGGGCGCGACGCACTGAAGCTTTCTTT. The chain has TRBV5-1 and TRBJ1-1; 7 bases map to TRBD1. This CDR3 has 15 amino acids. From germline, CDR1 is SGHRS and CDR2 YFSETQ. The V segment lost 2 bases and the J segment 4 bases; nucleotides outside the gene matches: 8. Drawing the rest from reference TRBV5-1 and TRBJ1-1, the complete variable domain is KAGVTQTPRYLIKTRGQQVTLSCSPISGHRSVSWYQQTPGQGLQFLFEYFSETQRNKGNFPGRFSGRQFSNSRSEMNVSTLELGDSALYLCASSLEGARRTEAFFGQGTRLTVV.

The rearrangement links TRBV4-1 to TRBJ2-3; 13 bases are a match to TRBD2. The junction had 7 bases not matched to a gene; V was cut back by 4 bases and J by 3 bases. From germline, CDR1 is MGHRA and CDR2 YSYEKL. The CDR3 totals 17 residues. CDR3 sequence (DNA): TGCGCCAGCAGCCGAGGACTAGCGGGAGAGCCTACAGATACGCAGTATTTT. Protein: CASSRGLAGEPTDTQYF.

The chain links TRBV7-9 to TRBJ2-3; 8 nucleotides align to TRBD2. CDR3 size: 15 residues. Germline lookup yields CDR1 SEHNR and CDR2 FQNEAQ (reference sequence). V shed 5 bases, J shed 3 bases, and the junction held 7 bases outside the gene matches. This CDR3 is CASSAGTSGTDTQYF. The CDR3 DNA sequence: TGTGCCAGCAGCGCGGGGACTAGTGGGACAGATACGCAGTATTTT.

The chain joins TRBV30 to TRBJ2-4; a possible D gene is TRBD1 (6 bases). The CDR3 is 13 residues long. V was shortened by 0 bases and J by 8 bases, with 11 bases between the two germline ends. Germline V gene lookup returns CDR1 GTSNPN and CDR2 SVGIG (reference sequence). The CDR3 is CAWSVQGNDIQYF. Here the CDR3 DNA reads TGTGCCTGGAGTGTACAGGGCAACGACATTCAGTACTTC.

The CDR3 coding sequence is TGTGCCAGCAGCTTGGCGGGACAGAGCACCGGGGAGCTGTTTTTT. It specifies CASSLAGQSTGELFF. The V and J genes are TRBV7-6 and TRBJ2-2; a possible D gene is TRBD1 (7 bases). This CDR3 is 15 amino acids long. Trimming shortened V by 3 bases and J by 4 bases, and 12 bases separated the two germline ends. Germline assignment: CDR1 SGHVS and CDR2 FNYEAQ.

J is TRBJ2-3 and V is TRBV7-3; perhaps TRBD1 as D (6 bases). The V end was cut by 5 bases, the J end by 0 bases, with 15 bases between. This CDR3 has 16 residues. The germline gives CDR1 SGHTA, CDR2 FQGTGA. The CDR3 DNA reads TGTGCCAGCAGCCTCTTTGGGGGCTCGAGCACAGATACGCAGTATTTT. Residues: CASSLFGGSSTDTQYF.

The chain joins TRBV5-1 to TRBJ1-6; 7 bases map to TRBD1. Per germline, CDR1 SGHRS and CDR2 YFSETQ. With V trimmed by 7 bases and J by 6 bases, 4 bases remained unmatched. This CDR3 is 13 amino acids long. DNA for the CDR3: TGCGCCAGCGGAGACAGGGTTAATTCACCCCTCCACTTT. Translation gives CASGDRVNSPLHF.

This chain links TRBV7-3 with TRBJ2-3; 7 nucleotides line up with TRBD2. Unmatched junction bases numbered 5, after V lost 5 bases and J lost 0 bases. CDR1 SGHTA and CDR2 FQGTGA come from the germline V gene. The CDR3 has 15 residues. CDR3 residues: CASSPAGTSTDTQYF. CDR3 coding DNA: TGTGCCAGCAGCCCAGCGGGGACTAGCACAGATACGCAGTATTTT.

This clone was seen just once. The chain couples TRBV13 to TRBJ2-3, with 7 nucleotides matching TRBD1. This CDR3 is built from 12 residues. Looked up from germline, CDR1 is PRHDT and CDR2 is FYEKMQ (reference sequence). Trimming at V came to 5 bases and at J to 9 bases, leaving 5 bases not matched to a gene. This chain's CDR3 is CASSPGQRTQYF. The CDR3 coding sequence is TGTGCCAGCAGCCCGGGACAGAGGACGCAGTATTTT.

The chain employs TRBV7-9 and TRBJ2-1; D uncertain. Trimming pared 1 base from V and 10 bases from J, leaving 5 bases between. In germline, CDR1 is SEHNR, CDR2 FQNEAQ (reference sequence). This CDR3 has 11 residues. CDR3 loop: CASSLVGEQFF. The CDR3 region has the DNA TGTGCCAGCAGCTTAGTAGGGGAGCAGTTCTTC.

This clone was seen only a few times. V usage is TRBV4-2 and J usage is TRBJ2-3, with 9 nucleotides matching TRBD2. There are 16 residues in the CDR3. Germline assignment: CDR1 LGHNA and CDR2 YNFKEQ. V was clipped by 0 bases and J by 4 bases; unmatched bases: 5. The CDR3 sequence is CASSQDRRGGADTQYF. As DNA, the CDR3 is TGTGCCAGCAGCCAAGATCGGCGCGGGGGGGCAGATACGCAGTATTTT.

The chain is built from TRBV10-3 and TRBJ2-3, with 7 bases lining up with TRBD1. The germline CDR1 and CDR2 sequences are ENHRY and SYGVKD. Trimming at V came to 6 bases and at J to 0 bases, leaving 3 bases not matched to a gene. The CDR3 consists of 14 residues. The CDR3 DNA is TGTGCCATCAGCGACAGGGCGAGCACAGATACGCAGTATTTT. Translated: CAISDRASTDTQYF.

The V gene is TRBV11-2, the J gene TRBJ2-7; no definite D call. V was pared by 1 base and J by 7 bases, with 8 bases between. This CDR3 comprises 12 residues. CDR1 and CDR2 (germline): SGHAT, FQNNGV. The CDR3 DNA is TGTGCCAGCAGCTTAGGGGTCGCTGAGCAGTACTTC. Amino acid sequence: CASSLGVAEQYF.

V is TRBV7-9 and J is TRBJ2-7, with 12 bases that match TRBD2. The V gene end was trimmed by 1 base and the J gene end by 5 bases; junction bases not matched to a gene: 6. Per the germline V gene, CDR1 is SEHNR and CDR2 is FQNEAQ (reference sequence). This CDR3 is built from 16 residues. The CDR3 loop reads CASSLETSGSRHEQYF. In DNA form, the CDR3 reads TGTGCCAGCAGCTTAGAGACTAGCGGGAGTAGACACGAGCAGTACTTC.